This T cell receptor (beta chain) came from a study of control samples from healthy donors and cancer patients. The V gene end was trimmed by 3 bases and the J gene end by 5 bases; junction bases not matched to a gene: 6. The CDR3 has 15 amino acids. Germline V gene data show CDR1 as SNHLY and CDR2 as FYNNEI. Only in-frame clones appear in the TCRdb table, and some are missing; sequencing was by immunoSEQ multiplex PCR. In the table there are about 92,000 clones, roughly 78% of which are singletons. The chain is built from TRBV2 and TRBJ1-4; 7 bases match TRBD1. This clonotype originated in a woman aged 60-75 years in good health. The sample comprised blood. This CDR3 reads CASSEYRDRNEKLFF. The DNA for the CDR3 is TGTGCCAGCAGTGAGTACCGGGACAGAAATGAAAAACTGTTTTTT.